This TCR beta chain originates from a study of blood T cell repertoires in COVID-19 (dated by TCRdb to 2020 to 2022). For the wider study: The collaborator samples originated in the United States, Italy and Spain and spanned the acute and convalescent phases of COVID-19. The material from the prospective study consisted of cDNA or gDNA derived from T cells, B-cell-depleted T cells, or PBMCs. Where available, HLA class I and class II types were obtained from metadata supplied by the sample provider rather than from assay-based typing. The dataset comprised deeply sampled blood TCRbeta repertoires from subjects exposed to, actively infected with, or recovered from COVID-19. Sample metadata almost always included a de-identified subject ID, COVID-19 status, age in years and sex. The repertoires were released in a freely available public database intended as a resource for research on the immune response to SARS-CoV-2. The samples were drawn from two sources: the first 160 participants of the ongoing ImmuneRACE study, and 1,200 or so subjects contributed by 6 global collaborators. Results the study describes overall, beyond this receptor: How much clinical and demographic metadata was included differed by source and by participant, and the metadata was provided uncurated.

TCRbeta CDR3 regions were amplified from genomic DNA by means of the immunoSEQ Assay, a bias-controlled multiplex PCR. The original pipeline was this. The number of nucleated cells in each sample was estimated from the amplification of reference gene primers within the assay. To quantify the absolute abundance of each unique TCRbeta CDR3 rearrangement, sequence reads were collapsed and filtered. For each sample, productive Simpson clonality was calculated as the square root of Simpson's diversity index across productive rearrangements. Imported from immuneACCESS, the table was reduced by TCRdb to in-frame sequences with V and J called. These copies leave out some clones; in studies compared against another copy, an unresolved V gene accounts for under half, and the cause of the remainder is not known. Clone size and the V and J calls come from that table; the DNA yielded D and trimming. This sample gives a few hundred thousand clones in total; around 84% of them show up just once. Clones ranked in the top ten supply roughly 21% of the sample.

The collaborating institutions used their own protocols to collect whole blood in K2EDTA tubes. For TCRbeta analysis, collaborators shipped samples as frozen whole blood, isolated PBMCs, or DNA extracted from either of those sample types. V is pared back by 4 bases and J by 0 bases, with 13 bases lying between the germline termini. The CDR3 measures 16 amino acids from cysteine to phenylalanine. CDR3 DNA is the only sequence kept; it has 48 bases, read in frame from the first base. The germline V gene supplies CDR1 KGHSH and CDR2 LQKENI. A note on this clone: Its antigen is still unknown. No per-base quality is available; no much larger clone lies one base away.

The sample was peripheral blood. The source is a man aged 30-40 years with active or convalescent COVID-19. The rearrangement combines TRBV18 with TRBJ1-5; the D gene is possibly TRBD1, with 5 bases matching. The CDR3 amino acid sequence is: CASSLYAGYSNQPQHF. The nucleotide sequence is TGTGCCAGCTCACTCTATGCAGGGTATAGCAATCAGCCCCAGCATTTT.